A single sample gave rise to the 2 T cell receptor beta chains below, sequenced in a study of Ad26.COV2.S vaccination and SARS-CoV-2 variants. Noted treatment: 15 to 20 received Ad26.COV2.S at low or high dose, single or two shots; 5 received placebo; per-sample allocation not given. After the first vaccine or placebo injection, samples were drawn on day 63. Sequencing used immunoSEQ multiplex PCR; TCRdb keeps in-frame clones, though not all of them. The table shows 400,000 to 500,000 clones, with 80% to 90% occurring only once. This specimen consisted of peripheral blood, obtained in a trial of Ad26.COV2.S vaccine versus placebo. The receptors come from a person aged 18 to 65 who received the Ad26.COV2.S COVID-19 vaccine or a placebo.

This clone was seen only a few times. V is TRBV4-1 and J is TRBJ1-6; a weak D match, TRBD1 (5 bases). CDR3 length: 14 residues. Germline-derived CDR1 and CDR2 are MGHRA and YSYEKL. Trimming pared 0 bases from V and 12 bases from J, leaving 12 bases between. CDR3 coding DNA: TGCGCCAGCAGCCAAGATCCCCAGGGACTACCCCTCCACTTT. Protein product: CASSQDPQGLPLHF.

In this sample, this clone turned up once. CDR3 coding DNA: TGTGCCAGCAGCCGCCCCCCTCCACCCCTCCACTTT. The encoded protein is CASSRPPPPLHF. The chain links TRBV6-2 or TRBV6-3 to TRBJ1-6; D gene uncertain. CDR1 is MNHEY and CDR2 is SVGEGT in the germline V gene. The CDR3 loop spans 12 amino acids. V was clipped by 6 bases and J by 11 bases, with 11 bases between them.